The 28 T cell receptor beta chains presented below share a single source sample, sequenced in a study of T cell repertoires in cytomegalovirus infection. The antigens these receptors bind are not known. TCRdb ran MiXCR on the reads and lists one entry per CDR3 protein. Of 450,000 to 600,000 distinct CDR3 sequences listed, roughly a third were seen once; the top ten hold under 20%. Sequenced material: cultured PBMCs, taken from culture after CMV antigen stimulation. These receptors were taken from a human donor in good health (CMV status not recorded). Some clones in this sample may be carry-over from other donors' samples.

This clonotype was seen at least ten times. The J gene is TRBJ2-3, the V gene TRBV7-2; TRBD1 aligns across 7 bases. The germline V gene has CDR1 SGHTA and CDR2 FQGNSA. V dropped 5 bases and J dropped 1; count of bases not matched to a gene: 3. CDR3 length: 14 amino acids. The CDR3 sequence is CASSRDRRTDTQYF. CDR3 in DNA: TGTGCCAGCAGCCGGGACAGACGCACAGATACGCAGTATTTT.

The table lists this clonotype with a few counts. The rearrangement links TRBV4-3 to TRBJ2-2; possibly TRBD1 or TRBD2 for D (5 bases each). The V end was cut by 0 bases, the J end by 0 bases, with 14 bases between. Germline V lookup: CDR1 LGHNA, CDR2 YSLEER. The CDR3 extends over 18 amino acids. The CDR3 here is CASSQDTGLGANTGELFF. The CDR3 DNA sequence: TGCGCCAGCAGCCAAGATACGGGGCTGGGGGCGAACACCGGGGAGCTGTTTTTT.

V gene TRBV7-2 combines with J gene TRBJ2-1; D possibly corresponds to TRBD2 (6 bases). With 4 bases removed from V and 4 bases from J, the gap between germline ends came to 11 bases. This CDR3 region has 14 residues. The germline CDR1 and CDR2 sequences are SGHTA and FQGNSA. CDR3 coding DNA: TGTGCCAGCAGCTGGGGGGACTCGTACAATGAGCAGTTCTTC. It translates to CASSWGDSYNEQFF.

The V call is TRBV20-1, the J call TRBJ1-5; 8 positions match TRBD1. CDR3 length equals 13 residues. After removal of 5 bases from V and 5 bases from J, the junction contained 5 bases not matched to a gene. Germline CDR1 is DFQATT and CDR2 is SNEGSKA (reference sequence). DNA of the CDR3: TGCAGTGCTCTCGGACAGGGTTATCAGCCCCAGCATTTT. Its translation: CSALGQGYQPQHF.

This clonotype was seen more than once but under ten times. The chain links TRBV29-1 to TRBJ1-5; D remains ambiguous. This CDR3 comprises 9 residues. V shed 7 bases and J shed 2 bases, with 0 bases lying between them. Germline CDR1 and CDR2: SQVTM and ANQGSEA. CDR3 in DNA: TGCAGCGGCAATCAGCCCCAGCATTTT. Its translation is CSGNQPQHF.

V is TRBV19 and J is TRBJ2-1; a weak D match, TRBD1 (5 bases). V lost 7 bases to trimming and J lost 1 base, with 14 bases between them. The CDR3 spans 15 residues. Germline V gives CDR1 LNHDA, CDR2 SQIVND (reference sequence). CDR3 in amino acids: CASKRAGKSYNEQFF. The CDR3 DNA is TGTGCCAGTAAAAGGGCAGGGAAGTCCTACAATGAGCAGTTCTTC.

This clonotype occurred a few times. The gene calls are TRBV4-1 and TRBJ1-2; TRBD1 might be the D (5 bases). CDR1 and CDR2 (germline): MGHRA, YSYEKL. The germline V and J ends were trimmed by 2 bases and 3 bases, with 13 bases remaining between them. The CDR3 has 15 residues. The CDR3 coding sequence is TGCGCCAGCAGCCAATCGATGGGACTGTACTATGGCTACACCTTC. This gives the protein CASSQSMGLYYGYTF.

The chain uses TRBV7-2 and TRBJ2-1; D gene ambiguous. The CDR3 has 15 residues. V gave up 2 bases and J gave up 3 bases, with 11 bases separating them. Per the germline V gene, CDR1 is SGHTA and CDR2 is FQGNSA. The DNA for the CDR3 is TGTGCCAGCAGCTTATCCGAGAATCGCTACAATGAGCAGTTCTTC. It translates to CASSLSENRYNEQFF.

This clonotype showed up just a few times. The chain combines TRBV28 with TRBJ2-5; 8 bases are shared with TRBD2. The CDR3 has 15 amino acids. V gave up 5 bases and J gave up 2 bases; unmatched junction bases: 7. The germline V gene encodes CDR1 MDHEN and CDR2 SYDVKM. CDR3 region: CASSATGGRQETQYF. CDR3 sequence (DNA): TGTGCCAGCAGTGCTACGGGAGGGCGACAAGAGACCCAGTACTTC.

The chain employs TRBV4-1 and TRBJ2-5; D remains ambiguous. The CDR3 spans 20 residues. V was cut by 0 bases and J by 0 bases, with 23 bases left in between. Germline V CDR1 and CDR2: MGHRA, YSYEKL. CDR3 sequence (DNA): TGCGCCAGCAGCCAAGATGTCACCGACGTTCCCTTCGGGTACCAAGAGACCCAGTACTTC. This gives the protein CASSQDVTDVPFGYQETQYF.

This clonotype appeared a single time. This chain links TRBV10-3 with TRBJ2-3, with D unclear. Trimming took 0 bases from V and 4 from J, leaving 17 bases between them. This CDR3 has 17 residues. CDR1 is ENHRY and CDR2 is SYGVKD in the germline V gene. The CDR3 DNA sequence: TGTGCCATCAGTGAGTCGGTACTTCGAAGGGATGCAGATACGCAGTATTTT. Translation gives CAISESVLRRDADTQYF.

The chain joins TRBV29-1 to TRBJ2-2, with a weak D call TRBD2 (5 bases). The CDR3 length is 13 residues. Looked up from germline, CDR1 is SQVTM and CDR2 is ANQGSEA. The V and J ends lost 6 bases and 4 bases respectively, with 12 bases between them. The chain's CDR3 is CSVGLAVTGELFF. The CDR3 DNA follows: TGCAGCGTCGGACTTGCGGTCACCGGGGAGCTGTTTTTT.

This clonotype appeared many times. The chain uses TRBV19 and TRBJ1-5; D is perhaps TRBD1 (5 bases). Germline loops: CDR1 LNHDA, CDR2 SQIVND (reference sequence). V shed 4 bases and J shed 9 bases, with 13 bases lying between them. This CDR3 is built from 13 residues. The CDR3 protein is CASSTGRWRPQHF. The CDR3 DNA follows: TGTGCCAGTAGTACGGGACGGTGGCGGCCCCAGCATTTT.

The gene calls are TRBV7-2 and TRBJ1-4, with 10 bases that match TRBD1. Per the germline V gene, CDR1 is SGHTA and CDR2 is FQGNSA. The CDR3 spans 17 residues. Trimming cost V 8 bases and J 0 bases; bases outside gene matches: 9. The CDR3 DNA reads TGTGCCAGCGCACGGGACAGGGGATATGCAACTAATGAAAAACTGTTTTTT. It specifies CASARDRGYATNEKLFF.

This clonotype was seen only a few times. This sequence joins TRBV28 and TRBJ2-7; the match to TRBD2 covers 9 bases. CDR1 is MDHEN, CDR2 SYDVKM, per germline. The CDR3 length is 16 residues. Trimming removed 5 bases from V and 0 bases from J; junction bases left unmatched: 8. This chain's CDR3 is CASSPSGSGSSYEQYV. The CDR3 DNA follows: TGTGCCAGCAGTCCCTCCGGTAGCGGGAGCTCCTACGAGCAGTACGTC.

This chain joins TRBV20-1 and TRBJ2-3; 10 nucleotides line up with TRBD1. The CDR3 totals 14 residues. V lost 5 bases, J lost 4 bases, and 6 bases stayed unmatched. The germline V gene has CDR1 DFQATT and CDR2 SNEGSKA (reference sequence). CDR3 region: CSAYTGQGPDTQYF. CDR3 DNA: TGCAGTGCTTATACGGGACAGGGGCCAGATACGCAGTATTTT.

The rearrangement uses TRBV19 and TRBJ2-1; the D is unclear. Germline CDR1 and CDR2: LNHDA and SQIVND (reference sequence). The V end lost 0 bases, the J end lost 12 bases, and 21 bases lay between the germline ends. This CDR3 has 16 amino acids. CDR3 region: CASSIEVASRDIGQFF. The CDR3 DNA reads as TGTGCCAGTAGTATAGAAGTGGCTAGTCGCGATATTGGGCAGTTCTTC.

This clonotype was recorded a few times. CDR3 DNA: TGTGCCAGCAGCTTGGCCGGTTTAGCGGGAGGTCCCGATACGCAGTATTTT. It encodes CASSLAGLAGGPDTQYF. The genes are TRBV5-4 and TRBJ2-3, with 10 positions matching TRBD2. CDR1 and CDR2 from the germline V gene are SGHNT and YYREEE (reference sequence). V was pared by 0 bases and J by 6 bases, with 10 bases of the junction left unmatched. This CDR3 region has 17 residues.

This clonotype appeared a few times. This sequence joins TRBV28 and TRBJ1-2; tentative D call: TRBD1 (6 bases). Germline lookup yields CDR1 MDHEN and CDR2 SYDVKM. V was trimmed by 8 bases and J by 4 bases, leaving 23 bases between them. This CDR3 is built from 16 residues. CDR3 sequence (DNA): TGTGCCAGCCTGAAGGACAGTCCCCTCACGGGCTATGGCTACACCTTC. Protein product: CASLKDSPLTGYGYTF.

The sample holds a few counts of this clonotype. CDR3 DNA: TGTGCCAGCAGTTTTGCAGGGGCTAGCGGGAGATTTGCTGGGGCCAACGTCCTGACTTTC. Protein product: CASSFAGASGRFAGANVLTF. The genes are TRBV12-3 or TRBV12-4 and TRBJ2-6, with 10 bases lining up with TRBD2. V lost 3 bases to trimming and J lost 2 bases; unmatched junction nucleotides: 13. This CDR3 has 20 residues.

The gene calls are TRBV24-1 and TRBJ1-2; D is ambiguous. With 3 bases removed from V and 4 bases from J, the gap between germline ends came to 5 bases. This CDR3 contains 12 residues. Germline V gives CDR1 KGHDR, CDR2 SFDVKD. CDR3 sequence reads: CATSDRRYGYTF. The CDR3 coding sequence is TGTGCCACCAGTGATCGTCGCTATGGCTACACCTTC.

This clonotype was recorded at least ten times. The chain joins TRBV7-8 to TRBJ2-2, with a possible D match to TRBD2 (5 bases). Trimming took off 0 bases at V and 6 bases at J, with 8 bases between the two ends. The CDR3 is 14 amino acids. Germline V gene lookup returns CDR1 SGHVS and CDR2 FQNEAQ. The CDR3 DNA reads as TGTGCCAGCAGCTTAGCCTTGAGGGCCGGGGAGCTGTTTTTT. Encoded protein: CASSLALRAGELFF.

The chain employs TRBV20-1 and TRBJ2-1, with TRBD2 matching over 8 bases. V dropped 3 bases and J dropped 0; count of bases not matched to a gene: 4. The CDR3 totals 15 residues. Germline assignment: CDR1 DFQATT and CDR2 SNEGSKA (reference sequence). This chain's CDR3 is CSARIGRASYNEQFF. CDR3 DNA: TGCAGTGCTAGGATCGGGAGGGCCTCCTACAATGAGCAGTTCTTC.

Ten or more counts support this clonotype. CDR3 sequence (DNA): TGTGCCAGCCGCCTAGGGGGCCCTCAAAACATTCAGTACTTC. Translating it yields CASRLGGPQNIQYF. The chain joins TRBV7-2 to TRBJ2-4; 7 bases fit TRBD1. Germline V lookup: CDR1 SGHTA, CDR2 FQGNSA. The V gene end was trimmed by 8 bases and the J gene end by 5 bases; junction bases not matched to a gene: 9. This CDR3 contains 14 residues.

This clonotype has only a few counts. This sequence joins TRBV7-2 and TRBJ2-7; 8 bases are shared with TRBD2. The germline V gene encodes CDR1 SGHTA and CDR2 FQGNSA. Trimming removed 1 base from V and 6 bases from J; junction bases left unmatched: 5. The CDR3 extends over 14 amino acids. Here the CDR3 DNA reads TGTGCCAGCAGCTTAGGCCCAGCGGGAGCCGAGCAGTACTTC. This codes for CASSLGPAGAEQYF.

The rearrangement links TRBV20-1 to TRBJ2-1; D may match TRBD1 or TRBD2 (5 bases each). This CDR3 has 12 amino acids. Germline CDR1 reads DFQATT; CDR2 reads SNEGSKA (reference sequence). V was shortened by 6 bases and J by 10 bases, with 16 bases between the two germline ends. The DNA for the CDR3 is TGCAGTGCAACCGGGGCGACGAAGGAGCAGTTCTTC. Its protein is CSATGATKEQFF.

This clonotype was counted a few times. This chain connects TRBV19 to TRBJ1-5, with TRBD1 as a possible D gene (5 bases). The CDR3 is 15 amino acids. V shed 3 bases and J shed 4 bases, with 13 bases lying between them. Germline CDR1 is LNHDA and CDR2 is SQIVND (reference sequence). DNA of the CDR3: TGTGCCAGTAGTATCGGCCCGGGACTAAATCAGCCCCAGCATTTT. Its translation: CASSIGPGLNQPQHF.

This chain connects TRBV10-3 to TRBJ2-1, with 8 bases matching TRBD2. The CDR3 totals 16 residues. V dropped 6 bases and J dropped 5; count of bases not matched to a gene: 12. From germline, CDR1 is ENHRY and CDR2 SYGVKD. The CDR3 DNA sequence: TGTGCCATCAGAGATCCTTTGCGGGAGGAAGACAATGAGCAGTTCTTC. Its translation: CAIRDPLREEDNEQFF.